The rows below give T cell receptor beta chains drawn from one sample of a study of cytomegalovirus exposure and HLA in healthy donors. Repertoires were generated with immunoSEQ multiplex PCR, while TCRdb's copy carries only in-frame clones and drops some. The sample lists roughly 100,000 clones, about 16% occurring once. What was sequenced was PBMCs. The receptor set was obtained from a female donor in good health and CMV-seronegative. Both conserved end residues are part of each CDR3. D genes are given only for firm matches. Clone size is not always given. Where it is, it says once, few, many or a class for expanded clones.

J,V,size,D,CDR3,DNA
TRBJ2-7,TRBV11-3,few,-,CASSPGRENSYEQYF,TGTGCCAGCAGTCCAGGGCGGGAAAATTCCTACGAGCAGTACTTC
TRBJ1-2,TRBV7-9,few,TRBD1,CASSQNGWDREWHTF,TGTGCCAGCAGCCAAAATGGTTGGGACAGGGAATGGCACACCTTC
TRBJ1-2,TRBV10-3,-,-,CAISGGPGRANYGYTF,TGTGCCATCAGTGGAGGGCCAGGTCGAGCTAACTATGGCTACACCTTC
TRBJ2-6,TRBV5-1,few,TRBD1,CASSSSTGAGANVLTF,TGCGCCAGCAGCTCCTCTACAGGGGCCGGGGCCAACGTCCTGACTTTC
TRBJ2-5,TRBV15,-,-,CATSREGGVLGETQYF,TGTGCCACCAGCAGAGAGGGGGGAGTCCTGGGAGAGACCCAGTACTTC
TRBJ2-5,TRBV18,few,-,CASSPLQGGIETQYF,TGTGCCAGCTCACCATTACAGGGAGGGATAGAGACCCAGTACTTC
TRBJ2-1,TRBV28,-,TRBD2,CASSRTSGGLYNEQFF,TGTGCCAGCAGTAGGACTAGCGGGGGGTTATATAATGAGCAGTTCTTC
TRBJ2-1,TRBV2,-,TRBD2,CASRLAGGPYNEQFF,TGTGCCAGCAGATTAGCGGGGGGTCCCTACAATGAGCAGTTCTTC
TRBJ1-2,TRBV7-9,few,-,CASSPDFQRGGTF,TGTGCCAGCAGCCCGGATTTCCAGCGGGGGGGCACCTTC
TRBJ1-2,TRBV18,-,TRBD1,CASSPMGQESYGYTF,TGTGCCAGCTCACCCATGGGACAGGAGTCCTATGGCTACACCTTC
TRBJ1-6,TRBV6-5,-,-,CASSYSTAGYNSPLHF,TGTGCCAGCAGTTACTCGACCGCAGGCTATAATTCACCCCTCCACTTT
TRBJ2-1,TRBV7-3,-,-,CASSLAAAGSYAVNEQFF,TGTGCCAGCAGCTTAGCCGCCGCTGGCTCGTATGCTGTCAATGAGCAGTTCTTC
TRBJ2-2,TRBV7-8,few,TRBD1,CASSSNDRDTGELFF,TGTGCCAGCAGTTCTAACGACAGGGACACCGGGGAGCTGTTTTTT
TRBJ1-1,TRBV4-3,few,-,CASSSRHYTEAFF,TGCGCCAGCAGCTCCCGACATTACACTGAAGCTTTCTTT
TRBJ1-1,TRBV29-1,-,-,CSVTRGGEAFF,TGCAGCGTAACCAGGGGCGGTGAAGCTTTCTTT
TRBJ1-3,TRBV6-5,few,TRBD1,CASSGQALGGNTIYF,TGTGCCAGCAGTGGACAGGCTTTAGGTGGAAACACCATATATTTT
TRBJ1-1,TRBV27,few,-,CASSVHRDADTEAFF,TGTGCCAGCAGTGTCCACAGGGATGCGGACACTGAAGCTTTCTTT
TRBJ2-5,TRBV5-1,few,-,CASSQQGAETQYF,TGCGCCAGCAGCCAGCAGGGTGCAGAGACCCAGTACTTC
TRBJ2-1,TRBV1,few,-,CTSNKPGGEQFF,TGCACCAGCAACAAACCGGGTGGTGAGCAGTTCTTC
TRBJ1-2,TRBV28,-,TRBD1,CASSIRQGRGYTF,TGTGCCAGCAGTATAAGACAGGGGAGAGGCTACACCTTC
TRBJ2-2,TRBV7-2,few,-,CASSARQDTGELFF,TGTGCCAGCAGCGCCCGACAGGACACCGGGGAGCTGTTTTTT
TRBJ1-2,TRBV19,few,-,CASTHKIDFDYGYTF,TGTGCCAGTACCCATAAGATCGACTTCGACTATGGCTACACCTTC
TRBJ1-1,TRBV7-2,-,-,CASSLQNMNTEAFF,TGTGCCAGCAGCCTACAGAACATGAACACTGAAGCTTTCTTT
TRBJ2-3,TRBV7-6,-,TRBD2,CASSPGTSGGQYTDTQYF,TGTGCCAGCAGCCCCGGGACTAGCGGGGGGCAATACACAGATACGCAGTATTTT
TRBJ2-2,TRBV25-1,few,TRBD2,CASRRASGITGELFF,TGTGCCAGCAGAAGGGCTAGCGGGATCACCGGGGAGCTGTTTTTT
TRBJ1-4,TRBV20-1,few,-,CSVRSNEKLFF,TGCAGTGTGCGGTCTAATGAAAAACTGTTTTTT
TRBJ2-1,TRBV5-1,-,-,CASSPLKSENEQFF,TGCGCCAGCAGCCCCCTGAAGTCTGAGAATGAGCAGTTCTTC
TRBJ2-5,TRBV7-2,-,-,CASSPGLTKETQYF,TGTGCCAGCAGCCCAGGACTAACCAAAGAGACCCAGTACTTC
TRBJ2-3,TRBV5-4,-,TRBD2,CASSSTFSGRRGDTQYF,TGTGCCAGCAGCTCGACCTTTAGCGGGAGGCGGGGGGATACGCAGTATTTT
TRBJ2-1,TRBV11-3,-,-,CASSLEGQSYNEQFF,TGTGCCAGCAGCTTAGAGGGGCAGTCCTACAATGAGCAGTTCTTC
TRBJ2-1,TRBV2,-,-,CASTPDWGAYNEQFF,TGTGCCAGCACCCCAGACTGGGGAGCCTACAATGAGCAGTTCTTC
TRBJ2-7,TRBV9,few,TRBD1,CASSPWDSHEQYF,TGTGCCAGCAGCCCCTGGGACAGCCACGAGCAGTACTTC
TRBJ1-1,TRBV6-1,few,-,CASSERGGTTEAFF,TGTGCCAGCAGTGAGAGAGGAGGGACCACTGAAGCTTTCTTT
TRBJ2-7,TRBV5-1,-,TRBD1,CASRGQGAYEQYF,TGCGCCAGCAGAGGACAGGGGGCCTACGAGCAGTACTTC
TRBJ1-5,TRBV2,-,TRBD1,CASRGRDRGTQPQHF,TGTGCCAGCAGAGGAAGGGACAGGGGGACTCAGCCCCAGCATTTT
TRBJ2-1,TRBV4-2,few,-,CASSQDLQREIYNEQFF,TGTGCCAGCAGCCAAGATCTCCAACGGGAGATTTACAATGAGCAGTTCTTC
TRBJ2-7,TRBV11-2,few,TRBD1,CASSLVHGQGTHEQYF,TGTGCCAGCAGCTTAGTCCACGGACAGGGGACCCACGAGCAGTACTTC
TRBJ1-1,TRBV6-6,few,-,CASSSMTDRNTEAFF,TGTGCCAGCAGTTCCATGACAGACCGGAACACTGAAGCTTTCTTT
TRBJ2-3,TRBV18,-,TRBD2,CASSPRTSGGAITDTQYF,TGTGCCAGCTCACCACGAACTAGCGGGGGGGCCATTACAGATACGCAGTATTTT
TRBJ2-7,TRBV11-2,-,TRBD2,CASIPLRGGPQIEQYF,TGTGCCAGCATCCCGTTACGGGGGGGCCCCCAAATCGAGCAGTACTTC
TRBJ2-2,TRBV6-5,-,TRBD2,CASSASGNTGELFF,TGTGCCAGCAGCGCTAGCGGGAACACCGGGGAGCTGTTTTTT
TRBJ1-1,TRBV5-1,few,TRBD1,CASSGSGTGASVAFF,TGCGCCAGCAGCGGTTCCGGGACAGGGGCCTCCGTGGCTTTCTTT
TRBJ1-6,TRBV9,few,-,CASSVESTLGSPLHF,TGTGCCAGCAGCGTAGAGAGCACTCTCGGTTCACCCCTCCACTTT
TRBJ2-1,TRBV9,few,TRBD2,CASTWGTSGYNEQFF,TGTGCCAGCACCTGGGGGACTAGCGGGTACAATGAGCAGTTCTTC
TRBJ1-2,TRBV5-1,-,-,CASSLGGRNPYGYTF,TGCGCCAGCAGCTTGGGGGGCAGAAACCCCTATGGCTACACCTTC
TRBJ2-2,TRBV7-6,many,-,CASSLSRSNTGELFF,TGTGCCAGCAGCTTATCGCGCTCTAACACCGGGGAGCTGTTTTTT
TRBJ1-2,TRBV27,-,-,CASSSVPFRAGYTF,TGTGCCAGCAGTTCGGTACCATTCAGGGCCGGCTACACCTTC
TRBJ2-7,TRBV10-3,few,-,CAISESPSSGNEQYF,TGTGCCATCAGTGAGTCCCCCTCCTCAGGGAACGAGCAGTACTTC